Listed below are T cell receptor beta chains from one sample, sequenced in a study of cytomegalovirus exposure and HLA in healthy donors. Data came from immunoSEQ multiplex PCR; TCRdb stores just in-frame clones and leaves some out. The profile shows approximately 110,000 clones, around 78% of them singletons. Material: PBMCs. The receptor source for this set is a middle-aged man in good health and CMV-seronegative. Both conserved end residues are part of each CDR3. The D gene is left open where the match is weak. Only part of the rows carry a size: once, few, many, or a class if the clone is expanded.

V	D	size	J	CDR3	DNA
TRBV6-6	.	.	TRBJ1-3	CASKQGLSGNTIYF	TGTGCCAGCAAACAGGGATTATCTGGAAACACCATATATTTT
TRBV5-6	TRBD1	once	TRBJ2-7	CASSFSGTAYEQYF	TGTGCCAGCAGCTTCTCCGGGACAGCCTACGAGCAGTACTTC
TRBV6-5	TRBD1	.	TRBJ1-5	CASSHRGGEQPQHF	TGTGCCAGCAGTCACAGGGGTGGGGAACAGCCCCAGCATTTT
TRBV4-3	.	.	TRBJ1-2	CASSQDGAALTYGYTF	TGCGCCAGCAGCCAAGACGGTGCAGCGTTAACCTATGGCTACACCTTC
TRBV5-1	.	.	TRBJ1-6	CASRLIFIGSPYNSPLHF	TGCGCCAGCAGACTGATCTTTATCGGGTCGCCCTATAATTCACCCCTCCACTTT
TRBV5-1	.	.	TRBJ1-1	CASSLVGVGQVNTEAFF	TGCGCCAGCAGCTTGGTCGGGGTCGGGCAGGTGAACACTGAAGCTTTCTTT
TRBV6-1	TRBD1	.	TRBJ1-5	CASRGTGAQPQHF	TGTGCCAGCAGAGGGACAGGGGCGCAGCCCCAGCATTTT
TRBV2	.	.	TRBJ2-1	CASQVGEVEQFF	TGTGCCAGCCAAGTAGGGGAGGTTGAGCAGTTCTTC
TRBV29-1	TRBD1	.	TRBJ2-5	CRVETGAKETQYF	TGCAGAGTAGAAACAGGGGCTAAAGAGACCCAGTACTTC
TRBV29-1	TRBD2	.	TRBJ2-1	CSALGGAYNEQFF	TGCAGCGCCCTTGGGGGGGCCTACAATGAGCAGTTCTTC
TRBV29-1	.	few	TRBJ2-1	CSVEGQGTFFDFNEQFF	TGCAGCGTTGAAGGGCAGGGGACCTTCTTCGATTTCAATGAGCAGTTCTTC
TRBV29-1	TRBD2	few	TRBJ2-1	CSVEWMAGGSGSNEQFF	TGCAGCGTTGAATGGATGGCGGGGGGGTCGGGGAGCAATGAGCAGTTCTTC